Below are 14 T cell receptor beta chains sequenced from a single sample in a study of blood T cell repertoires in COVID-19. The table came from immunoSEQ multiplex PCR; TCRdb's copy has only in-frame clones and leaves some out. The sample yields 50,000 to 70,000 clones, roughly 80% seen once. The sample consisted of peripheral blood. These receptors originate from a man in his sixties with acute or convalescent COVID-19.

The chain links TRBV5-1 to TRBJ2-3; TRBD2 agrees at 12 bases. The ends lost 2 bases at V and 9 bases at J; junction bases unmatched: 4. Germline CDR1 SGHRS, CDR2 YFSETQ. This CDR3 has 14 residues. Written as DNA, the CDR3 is TGCGCCAGCAGCTTATACCTAGCGGGGGGGACGCAGTATTTT. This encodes CASSLYLAGGTQYF.

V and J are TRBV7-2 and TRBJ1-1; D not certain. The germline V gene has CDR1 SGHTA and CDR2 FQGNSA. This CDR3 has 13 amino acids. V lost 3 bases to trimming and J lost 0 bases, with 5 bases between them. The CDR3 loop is CASSFSVNTEAFF. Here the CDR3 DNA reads TGTGCCAGCAGCTTCTCCGTGAACACTGAAGCTTTCTTT.

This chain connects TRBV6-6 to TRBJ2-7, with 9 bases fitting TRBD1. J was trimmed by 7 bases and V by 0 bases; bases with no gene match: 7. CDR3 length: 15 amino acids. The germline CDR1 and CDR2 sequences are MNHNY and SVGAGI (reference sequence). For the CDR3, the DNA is TGTGCCAGCAGTTACTCAGGACAGGGGAGTCTTGAGCAGTACTTC. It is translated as CASSYSGQGSLEQYF.

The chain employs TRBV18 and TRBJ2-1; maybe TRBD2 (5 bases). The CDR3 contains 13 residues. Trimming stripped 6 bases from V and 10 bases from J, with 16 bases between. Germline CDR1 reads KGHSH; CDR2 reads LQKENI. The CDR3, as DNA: TGTGCCAGCTCGCCGAACTGGGGAGACGAGCAGTTCTTC. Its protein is CASSPNWGDEQFF. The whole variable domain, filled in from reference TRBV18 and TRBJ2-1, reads NAGVMQNPRHLVRRRGQEARLRCSPMKGHSHVYWYRQLPEEGLKFMVYLQKENIIDESGMPKERFSAEFPKEGPSILRIQQVVRGDSAAYFCASSPNWGDEQFFGPGTRLTVL.

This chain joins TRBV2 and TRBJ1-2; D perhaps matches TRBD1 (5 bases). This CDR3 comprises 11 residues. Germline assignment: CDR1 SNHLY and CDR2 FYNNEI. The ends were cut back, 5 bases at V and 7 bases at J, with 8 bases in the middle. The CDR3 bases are TGTGCCAGCAGTCCACAGGTTGGCTACACCTTC. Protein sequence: CASSPQVGYTF.

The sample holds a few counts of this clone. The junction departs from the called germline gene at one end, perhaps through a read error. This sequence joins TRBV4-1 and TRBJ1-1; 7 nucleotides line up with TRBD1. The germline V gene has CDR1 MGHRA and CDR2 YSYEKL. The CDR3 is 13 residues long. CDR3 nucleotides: TGCGCCAGCAGTCAAGGGGGCAGAACTGAAGCTTTCTTT. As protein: CASSQGGRTEAFF.

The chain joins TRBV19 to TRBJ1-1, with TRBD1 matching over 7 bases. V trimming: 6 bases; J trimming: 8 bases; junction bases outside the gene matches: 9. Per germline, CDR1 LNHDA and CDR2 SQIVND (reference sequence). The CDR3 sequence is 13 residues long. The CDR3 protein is CASSLTGRKEAFF. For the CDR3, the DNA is TGTGCCAGTAGCCTGACAGGGAGAAAAGAAGCTTTCTTT.

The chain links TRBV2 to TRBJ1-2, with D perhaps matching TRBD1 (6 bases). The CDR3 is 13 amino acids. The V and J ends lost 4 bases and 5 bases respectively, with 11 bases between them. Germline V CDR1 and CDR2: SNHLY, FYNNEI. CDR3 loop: CASSGGGEYGYTF. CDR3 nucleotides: TGTGCCAGCAGTGGCGGGGGCGAGTATGGCTACACCTTC. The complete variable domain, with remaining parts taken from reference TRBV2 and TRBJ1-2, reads EPEVTQTPSHQVTQMGQEVILRCVPISNHLYFYWYRQILGQKVEFLVSFYNNEISEKSEIFDDQFSVERPDGSNFTLKIRSTKLEDSAMYFCASSGGGEYGYTFGSGTRLTVV.

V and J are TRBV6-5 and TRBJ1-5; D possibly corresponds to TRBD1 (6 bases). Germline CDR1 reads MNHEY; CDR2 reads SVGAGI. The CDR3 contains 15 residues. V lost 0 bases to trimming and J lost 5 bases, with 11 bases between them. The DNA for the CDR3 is TGTGCCAGCAGTTACTCGAGAGGGGGAGATCAGCCCCAGCATTTT. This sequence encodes CASSYSRGGDQPQHF.

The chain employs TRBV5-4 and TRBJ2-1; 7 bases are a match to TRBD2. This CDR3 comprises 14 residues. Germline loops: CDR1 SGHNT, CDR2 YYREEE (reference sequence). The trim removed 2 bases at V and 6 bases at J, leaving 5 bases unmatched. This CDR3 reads CASSFGTTANEQFF. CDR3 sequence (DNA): TGTGCCAGCAGCTTTGGGACTACAGCCAATGAGCAGTTCTTC.

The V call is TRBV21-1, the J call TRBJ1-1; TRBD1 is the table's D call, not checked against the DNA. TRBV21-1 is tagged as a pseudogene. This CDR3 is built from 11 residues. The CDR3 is CARTGQGEAFF. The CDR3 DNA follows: TGTGCCAGAACCGGACAGGGTGAAGCTTTCTTT.

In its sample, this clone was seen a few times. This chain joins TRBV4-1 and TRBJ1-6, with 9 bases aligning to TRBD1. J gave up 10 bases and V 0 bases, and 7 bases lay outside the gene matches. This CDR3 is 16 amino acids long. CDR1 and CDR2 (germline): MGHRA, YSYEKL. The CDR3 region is CASSQERGQGYSPLHF. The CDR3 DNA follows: TGCGCCAGCAGCCAAGAAAGAGGACAGGGGTACTCACCCCTCCACTTT.

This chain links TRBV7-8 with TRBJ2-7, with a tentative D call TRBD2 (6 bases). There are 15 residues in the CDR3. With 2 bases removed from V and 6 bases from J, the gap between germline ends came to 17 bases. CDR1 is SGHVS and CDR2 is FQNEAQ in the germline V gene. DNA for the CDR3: TGTGCCAGCAGCTTAAACTGGCCGCAGGGAGGCGAGCAGTACTTC. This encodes CASSLNWPQGGEQYF.

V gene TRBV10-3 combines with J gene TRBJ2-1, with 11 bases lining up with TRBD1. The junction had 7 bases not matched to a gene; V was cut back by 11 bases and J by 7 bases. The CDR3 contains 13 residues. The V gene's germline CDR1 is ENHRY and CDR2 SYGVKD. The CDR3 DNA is TGTGCCTCTAGGACAGGGGGCGAGAATGAGCAGTTCTTC. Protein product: CASRTGGENEQFF.